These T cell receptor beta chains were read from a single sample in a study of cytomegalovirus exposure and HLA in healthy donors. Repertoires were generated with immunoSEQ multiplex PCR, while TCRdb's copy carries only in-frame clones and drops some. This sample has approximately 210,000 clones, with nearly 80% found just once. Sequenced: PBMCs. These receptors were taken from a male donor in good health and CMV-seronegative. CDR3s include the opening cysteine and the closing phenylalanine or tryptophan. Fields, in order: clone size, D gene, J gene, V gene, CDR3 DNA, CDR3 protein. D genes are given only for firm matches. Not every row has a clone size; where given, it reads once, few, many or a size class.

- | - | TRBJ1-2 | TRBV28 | TGTGCCAGCAGGACAGGTAGTCCCTATGGCTACACCTTC | CASRTGSPYGYTF
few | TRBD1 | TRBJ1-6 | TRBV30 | TGTGCCTGGAGTCTTCAGGGGGAACGCTCACCCCTCCACTTT | CAWSLQGERSPLHF
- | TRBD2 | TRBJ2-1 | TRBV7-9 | TGTGCCAGCAGCCTAGGACTAGCGGGATCCCATGAGCAGTTCTTC | CASSLGLAGSHEQFF
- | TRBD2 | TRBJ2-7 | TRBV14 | TGTGCCAGCAGCCAAGAGCTGGCGGGAGGGCCGAACTACGAGCAGTACTTC | CASSQELAGGPNYEQYF
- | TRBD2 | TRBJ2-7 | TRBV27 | TGTGCCAGCAGTCCAAGACGGACTAGCGGGAGGGCTCGTGCCTACGAGCAGTACTTC | CASSPRRTSGRARAYEQYF
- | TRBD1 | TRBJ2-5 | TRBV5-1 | TGCGCCAGCAGCCAAGGACAGGTACAAGAGACCCAGTACTTC | CASSQGQVQETQYF
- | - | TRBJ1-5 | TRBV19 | TGTGCCAGTAGTAACCAACACGTCGGACAGAGCAATCAGCCCCAGCATTTT | CASSNQHVGQSNQPQHF
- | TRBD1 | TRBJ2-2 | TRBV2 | TGTGCCAGCAGGTTGGACAGGGACACCGGGGAGCTGTTTTTT | CASRLDRDTGELFF
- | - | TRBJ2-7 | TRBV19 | TGTGCCAGTAGTATAGTTTGGAGCCCAACCTACGAGCAGTACTTC | CASSIVWSPTYEQYF
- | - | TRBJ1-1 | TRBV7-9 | TGTGCCAGCAGCTCTAGATCCAGCCTGAACACTGAAGCTTTCTTT | CASSSRSSLNTEAFF
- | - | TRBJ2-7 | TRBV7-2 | TGTGCCAGCAGCCACGACACCAGCGGAGGGTCCTACGAGCAGTACTTC | CASSHDTSGGSYEQYF
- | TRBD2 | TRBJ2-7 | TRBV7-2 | TGTGCCAGCAGCCTCCGGACTAGCAAAGGCGAGCAGTACTTC | CASSLRTSKGEQYF
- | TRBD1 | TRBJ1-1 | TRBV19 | TGTGCCTCGACAGGGCCCATGAACACTGAAGCTTTCTTT | CASTGPMNTEAFF
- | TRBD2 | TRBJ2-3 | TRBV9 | TGTGCCAGCAGCGTAGTCCTAGCGGGGGGGCCAGATACGCAGTATTTT | CASSVVLAGGPDTQYF
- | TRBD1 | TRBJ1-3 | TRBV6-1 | TGTGCCAGCAGGGAAGGGGGCGTAGAGGCCATATATTTT | CASREGGVEAIYF
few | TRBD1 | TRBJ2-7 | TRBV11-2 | TGTGCCAGCAGCTTTGGCGACAGGGGGCGTGGGAGTCAGTACTTC | CASSFGDRGRGSQYF
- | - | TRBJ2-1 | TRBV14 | TGTGCCAGCAGCCAAACACAGGGCCCGTTCAATGAGCAGTTCTTC | CASSQTQGPFNEQFF
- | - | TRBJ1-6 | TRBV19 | TGTGCCAGTAGTATCCGACAGAAGCATAATTCACCCCTCCACTTT | CASSIRQKHNSPLHF
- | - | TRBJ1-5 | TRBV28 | TGTGCCAGCAGTTTCAGTCAGCCCCAGCATTTT | CASSFSQPQHF
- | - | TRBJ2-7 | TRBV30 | TGTGCCTGGAGTGTGGGACATCTCTACGAGCAGTACTTC | CAWSVGHLYEQYF
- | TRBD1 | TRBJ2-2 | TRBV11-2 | TGTGCCAGCAGCTTAGGAGGGACAGGGTCGAACACCGGGGAGCTGTTTTTT | CASSLGGTGSNTGELFF
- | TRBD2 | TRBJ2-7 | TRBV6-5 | TGTGCCAGCAGTTATCCGGGACTAGCGGGGTGGGAGCAGTACTTC | CASSYPGLAGWEQYF
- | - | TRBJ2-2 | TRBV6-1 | TGTGCCAGCAGTGCCCCCGGGACAATGAACACCGGGGAGCTGTTTTTT | CASSAPGTMNTGELFF
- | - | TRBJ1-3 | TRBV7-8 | TGTGCCAGCAGCTCAACAGGGCCCGGAAACACCATATATTTT | CASSSTGPGNTIYF
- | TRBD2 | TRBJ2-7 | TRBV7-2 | TGTGCCAGCAGCTCGGCGGGGGACCTGGGCTACGAGCAGTACTTC | CASSSAGDLGYEQYF
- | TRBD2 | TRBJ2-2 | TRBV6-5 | TGTGCCAGCAGCCCTAGCGGGTTTAACACCGGGGAGCTGTTTTTT | CASSPSGFNTGELFF
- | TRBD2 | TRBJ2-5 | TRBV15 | TGTGCCACCAGCAGAGATGGGCTAGCGGGAGGTGTAGAGACCCAGTACTTC | CATSRDGLAGGVETQYF
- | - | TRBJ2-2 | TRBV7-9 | TGTGCCAGCAGCTTAGGGCGGGGTGACACCGGGGAGCTGTTTTTT | CASSLGRGDTGELFF
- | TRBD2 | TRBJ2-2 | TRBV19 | TGTGCCACCCGGGGGGGGAACACCGGGGAGCTGTTTTTT | CATRGGNTGELFF
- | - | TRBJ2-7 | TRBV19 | TGTGCCAGTAGGGCCCAGGGTGTAACCTACGAGCAGTACTTC | CASRAQGVTYEQYF
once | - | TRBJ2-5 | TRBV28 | TGTGCCAGCAGGACCCTTACGGGGGTTGAGACCCAGTACTTC | CASRTLTGVETQYF
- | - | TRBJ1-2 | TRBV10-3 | TGTGCCGCGGGACCGAGGACCTATGGCTACACCTTC | CAAGPRTYGYTF
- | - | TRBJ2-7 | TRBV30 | TGTGCTGGGAGGGGGGGAAGCTACGAGCAGTACTTC | CAGRGGSYEQYF
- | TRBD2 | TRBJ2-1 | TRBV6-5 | TGTGCCAGCAGGGGACTAGCGGCTTACAATGAGCAGTTCTTC | CASRGLAAYNEQFF
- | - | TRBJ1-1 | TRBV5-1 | TGCGCCAGCAGCTTGTATGGGACACCCAACACTGAAGCTTTCTTT | CASSLYGTPNTEAFF
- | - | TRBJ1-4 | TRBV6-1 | TGTGCCAGCAGTAGGGGAAATAATGAAAAACTGTTTTTT | CASSRGNNEKLFF
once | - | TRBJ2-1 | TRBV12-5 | TGTGCTAGTGGTTTGGTAATTGGGGGGGGGCTGGGCAATGAGCAGTTCTTC | CASGLVIGGGLGNEQFF
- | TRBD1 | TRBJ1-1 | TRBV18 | TGTGCCAGCTCATCCCCTCCGGGGACAGCCTCGCCGGCGGGCACTGAAGCTTTCTTT | CASSSPPGTASPAGTEAFF
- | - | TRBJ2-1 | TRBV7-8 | TGTGCCAGCAGCTTATTGGCTCTTCAAAACTACAATGAGCAGTTCTTC | CASSLLALQNYNEQFF
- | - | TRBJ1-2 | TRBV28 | TGTGCCAGCAGCTTACTCACAGGGCTGGTTGGCTACACCTTC | CASSLLTGLVGYTF
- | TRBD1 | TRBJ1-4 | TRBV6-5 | TGTGCCAGCAGTTACTACAGGGGGCCTGAAAAACTGTTTTTT | CASSYYRGPEKLFF
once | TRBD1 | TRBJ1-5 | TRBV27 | TGTGCCAGCAGTCCCCGGGTGGCAGGGGGATATGGCAATCAGCCCCAGCATTTT | CASSPRVAGGYGNQPQHF
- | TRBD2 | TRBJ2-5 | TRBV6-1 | TGTGCCAGCAGTGAAACGTGGCTAGCGGGGGGGGGAGGGACCCAGTACTTC | CASSETWLAGGGGTQYF
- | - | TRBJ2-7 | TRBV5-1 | TGCGCCAGCAGCTTGAGGCGGGACTACGAGCAGTACTTC | CASSLRRDYEQYF
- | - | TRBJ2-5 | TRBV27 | TGTGCCAGCCGGTCGGCACGGCGGGGCATCCGGGAGACCCAGTACTTC | CASRSARRGIRETQYF
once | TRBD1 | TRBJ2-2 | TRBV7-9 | TGTGCCAGCCGCGGGACAGGGGGCATTACCGGGGAGCTGTTTTTT | CASRGTGGITGELFF
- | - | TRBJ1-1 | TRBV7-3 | TGTGCCAGCAGCTTTGGTGGGGCGAACACTGAAGCTTTCTTT | CASSFGGANTEAFF
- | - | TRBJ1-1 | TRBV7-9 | TGTGCCAGCAGCTTAGCGCGTCAGGTGAACACTGAAGCTTTCTTT | CASSLARQVNTEAFF
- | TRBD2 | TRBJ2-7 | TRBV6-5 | TGTGCCAGCAGTTACTCGGGACTAGTCTACGAGCAGTACTTC | CASSYSGLVYEQYF
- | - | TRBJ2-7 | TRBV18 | TGTGCCAGCTCACCCCTAGGGGGAGTGTCCTACGAGCAGTACTTC | CASSPLGGVSYEQYF
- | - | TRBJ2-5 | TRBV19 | TGTGCCAGTAGTATAGAGGCCCCGGCAGGGACCCAGTACTTC | CASSIEAPAGTQYF
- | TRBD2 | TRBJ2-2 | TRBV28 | TGTGCCAGCAGTTTTTCAGGACTAGCGAAAAACACCGGGGAGCTGTTTTTT | CASSFSGLAKNTGELFF
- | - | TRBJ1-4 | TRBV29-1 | TGCAGCGTTGGCGGGTCGGGTGAAAAACTGTTTTTT | CSVGGSGEKLFF